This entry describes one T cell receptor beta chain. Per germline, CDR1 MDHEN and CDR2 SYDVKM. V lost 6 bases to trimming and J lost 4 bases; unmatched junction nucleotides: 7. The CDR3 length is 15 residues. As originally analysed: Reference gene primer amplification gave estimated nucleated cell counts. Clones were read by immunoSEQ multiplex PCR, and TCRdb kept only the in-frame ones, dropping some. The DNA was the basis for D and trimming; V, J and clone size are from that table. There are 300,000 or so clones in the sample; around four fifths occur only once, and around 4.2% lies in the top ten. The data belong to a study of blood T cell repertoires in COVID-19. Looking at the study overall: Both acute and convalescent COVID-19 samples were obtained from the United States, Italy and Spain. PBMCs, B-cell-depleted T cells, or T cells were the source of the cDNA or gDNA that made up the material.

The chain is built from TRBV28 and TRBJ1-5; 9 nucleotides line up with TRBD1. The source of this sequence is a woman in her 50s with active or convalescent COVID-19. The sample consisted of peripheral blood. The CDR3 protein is CASRGWTGENQPQHF. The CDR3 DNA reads TGTGCCAGCAGGGGATGGACAGGGGAAAATCAGCCCCAGCATTTT.